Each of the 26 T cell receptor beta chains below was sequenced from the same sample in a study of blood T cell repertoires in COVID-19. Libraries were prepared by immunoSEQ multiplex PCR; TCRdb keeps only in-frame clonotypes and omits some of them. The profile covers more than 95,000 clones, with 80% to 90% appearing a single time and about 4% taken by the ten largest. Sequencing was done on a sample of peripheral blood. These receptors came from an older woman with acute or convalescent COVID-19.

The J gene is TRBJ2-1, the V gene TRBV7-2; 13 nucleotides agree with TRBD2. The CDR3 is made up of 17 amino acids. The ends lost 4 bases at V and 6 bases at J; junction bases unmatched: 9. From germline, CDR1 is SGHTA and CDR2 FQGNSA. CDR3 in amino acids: CASSWGLAGLRGNEQFF. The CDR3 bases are TGTGCCAGCAGCTGGGGACTAGCGGGACTTAGGGGCAATGAGCAGTTCTTC.

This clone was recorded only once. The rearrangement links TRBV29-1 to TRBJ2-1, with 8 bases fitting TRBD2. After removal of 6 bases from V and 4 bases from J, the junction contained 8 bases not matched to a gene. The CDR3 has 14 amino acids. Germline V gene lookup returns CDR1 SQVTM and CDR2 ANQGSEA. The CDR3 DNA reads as TGCAGCGTCACCCCCGGGACTAGTTACAATGAGCAGTTCTTC. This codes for CSVTPGTSYNEQFF.

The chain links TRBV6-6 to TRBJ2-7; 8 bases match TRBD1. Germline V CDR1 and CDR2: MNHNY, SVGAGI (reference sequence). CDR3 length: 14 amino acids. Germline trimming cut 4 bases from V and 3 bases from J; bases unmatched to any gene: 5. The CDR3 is CASSLTGGLYEQYV. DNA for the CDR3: TGTGCCAGCAGTTTAACAGGGGGACTCTACGAGCAGTACGTC.

The DNA of the CDR3 is TGTGCCAGCAGCTTTCCCCCTACAGGAGCGAATCAGCCCCAGCATTTT. It translates to CASSFPPTGANQPQHF. The chain joins TRBV28 to TRBJ1-5; tentative D call: TRBD1 (5 bases). The CDR3 has 16 amino acids. V lost 6 bases, J lost 4 bases, and 19 bases lay in between. Germline assignment: CDR1 MDHEN and CDR2 SYDVKM.

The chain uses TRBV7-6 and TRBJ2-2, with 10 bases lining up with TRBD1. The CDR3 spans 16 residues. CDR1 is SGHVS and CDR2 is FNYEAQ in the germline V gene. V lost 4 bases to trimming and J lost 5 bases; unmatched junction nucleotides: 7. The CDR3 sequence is CASSSLSGQGTGELFF. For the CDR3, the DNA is TGTGCCAGCAGCTCCCTATCGGGACAGGGGACCGGGGAGCTGTTTTTT. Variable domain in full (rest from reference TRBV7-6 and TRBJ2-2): GAGVSQSPRYKVTKRGQDVALRCDPISGHVSLYWYRQALGQGPEFLTYFNYEAQQDKSGLPNDRFSAERPEGSISTLTIQRTEQRDSAMYRCASSSLSGQGTGELFFGEGSRLTVL.

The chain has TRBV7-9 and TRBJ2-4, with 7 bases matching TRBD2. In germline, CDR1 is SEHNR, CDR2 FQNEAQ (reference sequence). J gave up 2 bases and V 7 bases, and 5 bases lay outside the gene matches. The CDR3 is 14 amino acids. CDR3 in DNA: TGTGCCAGCACCACTAGCGACCCCAAAAACATTCAGTACTTC. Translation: CASTTSDPKNIQYF.

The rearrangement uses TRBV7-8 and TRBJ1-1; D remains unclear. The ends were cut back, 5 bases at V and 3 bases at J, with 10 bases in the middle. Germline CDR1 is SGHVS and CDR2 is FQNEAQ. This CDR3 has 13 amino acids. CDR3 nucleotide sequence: TGTGCCAGCAGCGTGTACGGGGACACTGAAGCTTTCTTT. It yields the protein CASSVYGDTEAFF.

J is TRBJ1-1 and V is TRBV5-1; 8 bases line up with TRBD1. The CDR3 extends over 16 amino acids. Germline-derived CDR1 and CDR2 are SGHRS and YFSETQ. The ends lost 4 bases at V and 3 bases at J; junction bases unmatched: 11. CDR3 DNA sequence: TGCGCCAGCAGCCCGGACAGGGCCGGGTATCACACTGAAGCTTTCTTT. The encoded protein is CASSPDRAGYHTEAFF.

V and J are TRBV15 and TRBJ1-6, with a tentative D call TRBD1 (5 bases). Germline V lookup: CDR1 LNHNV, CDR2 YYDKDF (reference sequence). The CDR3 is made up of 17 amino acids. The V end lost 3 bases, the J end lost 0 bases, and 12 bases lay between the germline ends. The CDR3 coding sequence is TGTGCCACCAGCAGGTGGCAGGGTAGCTCCTATAATTCACCCCTCCACTTT. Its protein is CATSRWQGSSYNSPLHF.

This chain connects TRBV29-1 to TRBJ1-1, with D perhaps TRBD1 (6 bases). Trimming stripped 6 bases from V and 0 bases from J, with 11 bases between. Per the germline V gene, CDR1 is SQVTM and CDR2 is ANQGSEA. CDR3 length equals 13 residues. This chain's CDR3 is CSVTGHLNTEAFF. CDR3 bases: TGCAGCGTGACGGGACACTTGAACACTGAAGCTTTCTTT.

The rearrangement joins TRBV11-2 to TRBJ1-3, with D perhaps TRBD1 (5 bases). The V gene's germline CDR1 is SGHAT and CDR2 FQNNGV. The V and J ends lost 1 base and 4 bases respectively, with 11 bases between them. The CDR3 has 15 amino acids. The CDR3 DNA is TGTGCCAGCAGCTTAGTCGGGGGTACGGGAAACACCATATATTTT. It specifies CASSLVGGTGNTIYF.

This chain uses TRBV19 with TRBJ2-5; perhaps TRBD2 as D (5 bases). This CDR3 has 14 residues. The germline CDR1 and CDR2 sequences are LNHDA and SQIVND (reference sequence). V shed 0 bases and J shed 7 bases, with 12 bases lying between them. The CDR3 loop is CASSIETLGGTQYF. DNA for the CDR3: TGTGCCAGTAGTATAGAAACCCTTGGAGGGACCCAGTACTTC.

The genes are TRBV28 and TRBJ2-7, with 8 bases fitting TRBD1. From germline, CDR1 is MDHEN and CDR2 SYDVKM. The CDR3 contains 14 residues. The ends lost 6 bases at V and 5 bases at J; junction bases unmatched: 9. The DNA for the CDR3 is TGTGCCAGCAGCCGACCAGGGGGCGAACACGAGCAGTACTTC. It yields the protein CASSRPGGEHEQYF.

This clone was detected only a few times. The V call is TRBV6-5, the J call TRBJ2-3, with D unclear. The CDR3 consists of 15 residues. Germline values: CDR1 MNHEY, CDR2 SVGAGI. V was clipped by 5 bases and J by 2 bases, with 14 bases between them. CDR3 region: CASSIESRNTDTQYF. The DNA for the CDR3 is TGTGCCAGCAGTATAGAGTCACGAAACACAGATACGCAGTATTTT.

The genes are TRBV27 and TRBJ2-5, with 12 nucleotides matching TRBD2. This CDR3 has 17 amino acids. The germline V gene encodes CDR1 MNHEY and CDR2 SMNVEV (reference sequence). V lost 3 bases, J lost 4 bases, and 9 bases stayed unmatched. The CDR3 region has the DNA TGTGCCAGCAGTTTGGCTGGACTAGCGGGAAACTCAGAGACCCAGTACTTC. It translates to CASSLAGLAGNSETQYF.

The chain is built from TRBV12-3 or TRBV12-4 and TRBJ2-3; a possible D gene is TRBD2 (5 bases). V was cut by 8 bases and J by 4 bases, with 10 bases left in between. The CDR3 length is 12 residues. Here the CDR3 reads CASGSGADTQYF. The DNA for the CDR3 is TGTGCCAGCGGGAGTGGCGCAGATACGCAGTATTTT.

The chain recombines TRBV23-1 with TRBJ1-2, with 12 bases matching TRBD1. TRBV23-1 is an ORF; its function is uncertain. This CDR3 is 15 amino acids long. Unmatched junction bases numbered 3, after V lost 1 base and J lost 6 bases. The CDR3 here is CASSQYGTGGDGYTF. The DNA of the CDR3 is TGCGCCAGCAGTCAATACGGGACAGGGGGCGATGGCTACACCTTC.

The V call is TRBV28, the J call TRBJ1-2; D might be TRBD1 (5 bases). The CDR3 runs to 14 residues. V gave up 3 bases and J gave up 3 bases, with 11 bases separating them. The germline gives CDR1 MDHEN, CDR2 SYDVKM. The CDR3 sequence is CASSLQGNYYGYTF. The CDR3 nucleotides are TGTGCCAGCAGTTTGCAGGGTAACTACTATGGCTACACCTTC.

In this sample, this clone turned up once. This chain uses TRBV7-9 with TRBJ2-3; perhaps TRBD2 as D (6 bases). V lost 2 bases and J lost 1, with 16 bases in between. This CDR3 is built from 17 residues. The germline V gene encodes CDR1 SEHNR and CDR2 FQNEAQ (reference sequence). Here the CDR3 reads CASSLLQAGLRTDTQYF. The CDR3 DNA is TGTGCCAGCAGCTTATTACAAGCGGGCCTTCGCACAGATACGCAGTATTTT. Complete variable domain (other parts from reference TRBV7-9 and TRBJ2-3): DTGVSQNPRHKITKRGQNVTFRCDPISEHNRLYWYRQTLGQGPEFLTYFQNEAQLEKSRLLSDRFSAERPKGSFSTLEIQRTEQGDSAMYLCASSLLQAGLRTDTQYFGPGTRLTVL.

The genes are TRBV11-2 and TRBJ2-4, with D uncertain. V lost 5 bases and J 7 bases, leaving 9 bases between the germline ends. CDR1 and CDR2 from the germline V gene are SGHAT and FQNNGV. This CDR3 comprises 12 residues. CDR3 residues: CASSPSSNIQYF. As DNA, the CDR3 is TGTGCCAGCAGCCCTAGTTCTAACATTCAGTACTTC. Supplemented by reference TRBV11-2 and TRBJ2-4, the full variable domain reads EAGVAQSPRYKIIEKRQSVAFWCNPISGHATLYWYQQILGQGPKLLIQFQNNGVVDDSQLPKDRFSAERLKGVDSTLKIQPAKLEDSAVYLCASSPSSNIQYFGAGTRLSVL.

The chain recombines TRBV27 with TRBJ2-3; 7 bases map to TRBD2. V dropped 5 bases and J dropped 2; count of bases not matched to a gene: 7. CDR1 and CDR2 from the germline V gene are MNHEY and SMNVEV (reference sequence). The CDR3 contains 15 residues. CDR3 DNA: TGTGCCAGCAGTATTGCAGGGACTACCACAGATACGCAGTATTTT. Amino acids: CASSIAGTTTDTQYF.

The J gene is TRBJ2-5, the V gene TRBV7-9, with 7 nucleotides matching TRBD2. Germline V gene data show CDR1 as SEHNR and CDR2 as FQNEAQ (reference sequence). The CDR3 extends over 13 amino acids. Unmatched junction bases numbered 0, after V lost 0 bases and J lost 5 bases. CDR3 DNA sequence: TGTGCCAGCAGCTTAGCGCGGGGGGAGACCCAGTACTTC. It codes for CASSLARGETQYF.

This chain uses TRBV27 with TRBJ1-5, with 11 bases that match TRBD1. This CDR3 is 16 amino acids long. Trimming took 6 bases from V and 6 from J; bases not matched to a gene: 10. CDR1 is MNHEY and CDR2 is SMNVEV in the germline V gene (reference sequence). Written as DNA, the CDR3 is TGTGCCAGCAGCCTCCTCGGAGGGACAGGGGGTCAGCCCCAGCATTTT. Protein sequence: CASSLLGGTGGQPQHF.

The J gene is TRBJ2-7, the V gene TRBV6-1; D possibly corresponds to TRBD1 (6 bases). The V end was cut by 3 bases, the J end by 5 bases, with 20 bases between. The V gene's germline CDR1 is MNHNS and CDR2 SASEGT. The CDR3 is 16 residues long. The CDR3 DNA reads TGTGCCAGCAGTGATGGGGTACGGGCCAGGGGAGACGAGCAGTACGTC. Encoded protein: CASSDGVRARGDEQYV.

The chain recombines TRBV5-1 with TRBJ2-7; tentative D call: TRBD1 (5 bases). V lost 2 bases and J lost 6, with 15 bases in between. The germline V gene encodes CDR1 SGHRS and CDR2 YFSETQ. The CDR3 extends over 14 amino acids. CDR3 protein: CASSFPLQGSEQYF. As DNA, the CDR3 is TGCGCCAGCAGCTTCCCCCTTCAGGGTAGCGAGCAGTACTTC.

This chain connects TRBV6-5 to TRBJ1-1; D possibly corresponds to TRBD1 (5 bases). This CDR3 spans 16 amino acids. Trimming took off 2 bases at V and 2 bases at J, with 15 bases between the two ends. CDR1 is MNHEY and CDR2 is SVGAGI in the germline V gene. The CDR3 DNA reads TGTGCCAGCAGTTACCCACAGGACGCACGAAACACTGAAGCTTTCTTT. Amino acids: CASSYPQDARNTEAFF.